The 10 T cell receptor beta chains listed next were all sequenced from one sample in a study of cytomegalovirus exposure and HLA in healthy donors. Here immunoSEQ multiplex PCR was the method, and the copy in TCRdb shows in-frame clones only, minus some. The data show approximately 150,000 clones, about 90% seen once. The sample was PBMCs. Receptors were obtained from a woman under 30 in good health and CMV-seropositive.

The chain links TRBV27 to TRBJ2-1; the match to TRBD2 covers 8 bases. V shed 3 bases, J shed 10 bases, and the junction held 8 bases outside the gene matches. This CDR3 has 14 amino acids. Germline loops: CDR1 MNHEY, CDR2 SMNVEV (reference sequence). The CDR3 region is CASSFNGAGAEQFF. The CDR3 DNA is TGTGCCAGCAGTTTCAACGGAGCGGGAGCCGAGCAGTTCTTC.

This chain uses TRBV30 with TRBJ2-3, with D perhaps matching TRBD2 (5 bases). The V and J ends lost 3 bases and 0 bases respectively, with 10 bases between them. This CDR3 has 14 residues. Germline V lookup: CDR1 GTSNPN, CDR2 SVGIG (reference sequence). The chain's CDR3 is CAWRPGISTDTQYF. The CDR3, as DNA: TGTGCCTGGAGACCCGGGATAAGCACAGATACGCAGTATTTT.

The chain employs TRBV14 and TRBJ2-3; D might be TRBD2 (5 bases). Germline V gene data show CDR1 as SGHDN and CDR2 as FVKESK. This CDR3 region has 16 residues. Trimming removed 3 bases at V and 3 bases at J, with 16 bases between. The DNA for the CDR3 is TGTGCCAGCAGCCATGTGTTCGGGAAAGAAACAGATACGCAGTATTTT. Protein sequence: CASSHVFGKETDTQYF.

The chain uses TRBV29-1 and TRBJ1-1; D is unresolved. Trimming took 1 base from V and 7 from J, leaving 7 bases between them. The CDR3 is 11 residues long. Germline CDR1 reads SQVTM; CDR2 reads ANQGSEA. CDR3 in amino acids: CSVEGQFEAFF. The CDR3, as DNA: TGCAGCGTTGAAGGACAATTTGAAGCTTTCTTT.

The gene calls are TRBV4-2 and TRBJ1-3; the D is unclear. The CDR3 is 16 residues long. V was trimmed by 0 bases and J by 0 bases, leaving 9 bases between them. Germline CDR1 LGHNA, CDR2 YNFKEQ. CDR3 sequence reads: CASSQDPRPSGNTIYF. For the CDR3, the DNA is TGTGCCAGCAGCCAAGATCCGCGCCCCTCTGGAAACACCATATATTTT.

The chain links TRBV27 to TRBJ2-7, with 11 bases identical to TRBD2. With V trimmed by 6 bases and J by 0 bases, 4 bases remained unmatched. CDR3 length: 15 residues. From germline, CDR1 is MNHEY and CDR2 SMNVEV (reference sequence). CDR3 in DNA: TGTGCCAGCAGACCCGGGACTAGCGGCTCCTACGAGCAGTACTTC. It is translated as CASRPGTSGSYEQYF.

The chain is built from TRBV2 and TRBJ2-3; D possibly corresponds to TRBD2 (6 bases). V was cut by 2 bases and J by 5 bases, with 20 bases left in between. The germline gives CDR1 SNHLY, CDR2 FYNNEI. The CDR3 sequence is 17 residues long. Here the CDR3 DNA reads TGTGCCAGCAGTGAATCCCTTGTCGGTGGGCGGGGAGATACGCAGTATTTT. It codes for CASSESLVGGRGDTQYF.

The chain recombines TRBV28 with TRBJ2-1, with D maybe TRBD2 (5 bases). V lost 3 bases to trimming and J lost 8 bases, with 8 bases between them. The V gene's germline CDR1 is MDHEN and CDR2 SYDVKM. The CDR3 loop spans 12 amino acids. The DNA for the CDR3 is TGTGCCAGCAGTTTCCGGGGAGATGAGCAGTTCTTC. Its translation: CASSFRGDEQFF.

The V gene is TRBV9, the J gene TRBJ2-5, with D unclear. This CDR3 region has 14 residues. The V gene's germline CDR1 is SGDLS and CDR2 YYNGEE. V lost 0 bases to trimming and J lost 5 bases, with 11 bases between them. The CDR3 here is CASSVAARMETQYF. The CDR3 DNA reads as TGTGCCAGCAGCGTAGCGGCTAGAATGGAGACCCAGTACTTC. The full variable domain, completed using reference TRBV9 and TRBJ2-5, is DSGVTQTPKHLITATGQRVTLRCSPRSGDLSVYWYQQSLDQGLQFLIQYYNGEERAKGNILERFSAQQFPDLHSELNLSSLELGDSALYFCASSVAARMETQYFGPGTRLLVL.

This chain links TRBV2 with TRBJ2-3, with 8 bases aligning to TRBD2. The CDR3 spans 15 residues. Per germline, CDR1 SNHLY and CDR2 FYNNEI. Germline trimming cut 7 bases from V and 6 bases from J; bases unmatched to any gene: 12. The CDR3 sequence is CASTGTISGSDTQYF. CDR3 DNA sequence: TGTGCCAGCACAGGGACGATAAGCGGGAGTGATACGCAGTATTTT.